The sequence of this T cell receptor (beta chain) was determined in a study of CXCR3-negative and CXCR3-positive naive CD8 T cells. Overall study context: For each library, about 1.5 +/- 0.3 million TRB reads were obtained, some 140 million in total. Study-level findings and limits: Comparison of naive cells showed more hydrophobic TRB CDR3s in CXCR3-positive than in CXCR3-negative naive cells. Diversity proved comparably high across both naive subsets and much lower in memory CD8+ cells.

Germline assignment: CDR1 MNHGY and CDR2 SVAAGI. The CDR3 loop spans 14 amino acids. As regards this clonotype: Antigen specificity is unknown.

With UMI labels, 5' RACE was used to prepare the TRB cDNA libraries. One entry per CDR3 protein, without DNA, is what TCRdb gives after re-calling the 5' RACE reads. The table lists roughly 110,000 distinct CDR3 sequences, with roughly 0.38% in the top ten. The receptor was derived from a human donor in good health. Some clones in this sample may be carry-over from other donors' samples. The V call is TRBV6-9, the J call TRBJ2-5; TCRdb selects TRBD1, and the lack of DNA leaves this call unchecked. Input material: naive CXCR3+ CD8+ T cells from blood. Indicated subset: CD45RO-CCR7+CD27+CD95- naive CD8+ T cells expressing CXCR3 (TNR3+). Here the CDR3 reads CASRGPGDQETQYF.